A selection of T cell receptor beta chains follows, all from one sample in a study of T-cell memory formation after mild COVID-19. TCRdb redid the calling of the 5' RACE reads with MiXCR, one entry per CDR3 protein. This table holds 380,000 or so distinct CDR3 sequences, approximately 13% found once. Sequenced sample: PBMCs or a T cell subset sorted from them (not recorded which). The receptors originated from a man aged 18 to 35 who had mild COVID-19 (a few samples of this study predate the infection). Cell type and time point are not known. CDR3s include the opening cysteine and the closing phenylalanine or tryptophan. The D gene is left open where the match is weak. Size tells how often a clone was seen (once, few, many) or the class of an expanded clone, and some rows leave it out.

d_gene	abundance	v_gene	j_gene	len	CDR3nt	CDR3aa
-	-	TRBV6-2/TRBV6-3	TRBJ1-1	13	TGTGCCAGCAGTTACGCCCGGGTCACTGAAGCTTTCTTT	CASSYARVTEAFF
-	many	TRBV4-1	TRBJ1-5	15	TGCGCCAGCAGCCAAGAGTTTGGAGCTAATCAGCCCCAGCATTTT	CASSQEFGANQPQHF
TRBD1	few	TRBV20-1	TRBJ1-2	13	TGCAGTGCCGTGACAGGGGAGAACTATGGCTACACCTTC	CSAVTGENYGYTF
-	-	TRBV7-2	TRBJ2-2	16	TGTGCCAGCAGCTTAGTCAGGACCCCAGAGATCGGGGAGCTGTTTTTT	CASSLVRTPEIGELFF
-	many	TRBV24-1	TRBJ2-1	15	TGTGCCACCCCTCCGGGGGCCGTCTCCTACAATGAGCAGTTCTTC	CATPPGAVSYNEQFF
-	few	TRBV6-2/TRBV6-3	TRBJ1-1	15	TGTGCCAGCAGCCCAGACCAGTACATACGAGCTGAAGCTTTCTTT	CASSPDQYIRAEAFF
-	few	TRBV4-3	TRBJ2-2	15	TGCGCCAGCAGCCAAGACGGGGGGAACACCGGGGAGCTGTTTTTT	CASSQDGGNTGELFF
-	-	TRBV29-1	TRBJ2-5	12	TGCAGCCCCGTCCTTGACTTTGAGACCCAGTACTTC	CSPVLDFETQYF
-	-	TRBV4-2	TRBJ1-2	14	TGTGCCAGCAGCGCCCCGGGACGGCTCTATGGCTACACCTTC	CASSAPGRLYGYTF
TRBD1	-	TRBV7-2	TRBJ1-5	15	TGTGCCAGCAGCTATGTACAGGGGGGCAATCAGCCCCAGCATTTT	CASSYVQGGNQPQHF
-	few	TRBV20-1	TRBJ2-1	16	TGCAGTGCTAGACTTGGTTCGGGGGCCCGGGCCAATGAGCAGTTCTTC	CSARLGSGARANEQFF
-	-	TRBV18	TRBJ2-5	15	TGTGCCAGCTCACCACCGGGTCGCGGACAAGAGACCCAGTACTTC	CASSPPGRGQETQYF
TRBD1	many	TRBV7-3	TRBJ1-1	14	TGTGCCAGCAGCCCGACAGGGGGGAACACTGAAGCTTTCTTT	CASSPTGGNTEAFF
TRBD2	-	TRBV11-2	TRBJ2-2	16	TGTGCCAGCAGCCGAATTAGCGGGGAGGACACCGGGGAGCTGTTTTTT	CASSRISGEDTGELFF
-	-	TRBV12-3/TRBV12-4	TRBJ2-1	14	TGTGCCAGCAGTCCCCTTAACCCCCGGGTACGGCAGTTCTTC	CASSPLNPRVRQFF
-	many	TRBV3-1	TRBJ1-2	12	TGTGCCAGCAGCCAGGCCACCCAAAGCTACACCTTC	CASSQATQSYTF
TRBD1	few	TRBV11-2	TRBJ2-7	14	TGTGCCAGCAGCGTACTACAGGGGTCCTACGAGCAGTACTTC	CASSVLQGSYEQYF
-	few	TRBV18	TRBJ1-2	14	TGTGCCAGCTCACCACCCATACGGTGGTATGGCTACACCTTC	CASSPPIRWYGYTF
TRBD1	few	TRBV6-2/TRBV6-3	TRBJ1-4	12	TGTGCCAGCAGCGCCGGGACAGGTTCACTGTTTTTT	CASSAGTGSLFF
TRBD1	-	TRBV7-9	TRBJ2-1	15	TGTGCCAGCAGCCTCCGGGACAGGCTAACCAATGAGCAGTTCTTC	CASSLRDRLTNEQFF
TRBD2	many	TRBV5-6	TRBJ2-2	15	TGTGCCAGCAGCCCGGGACTAGCGGACACCGGGGAGCTGTTTTTT	CASSPGLADTGELFF
TRBD1	few	TRBV4-1	TRBJ1-1	16	TGCGCCAGCAGCCCCACCGGGACAGGGTCGAACACTGAAGCTTTCTTT	CASSPTGTGSNTEAFF
-	few	TRBV7-9	TRBJ2-7	15	TGTGCCAGCAGCAACCGGGCCCCGGAATGGTACGAGCAGTACTTC	CASSNRAPEWYEQYF
-	-	TRBV2	TRBJ2-7	13	TGTGCCAGCAGGGATGGGCCTTCCTACGAGCAGTACTTC	CASRDGPSYEQYF
-	many	TRBV7-2	TRBJ2-7	12	TGTGCCAGCAGTTGGGGATCGTACGAGCAGTACTTC	CASSWGSYEQYF
TRBD2	-	TRBV7-9	TRBJ2-3	13	TGTGCCAGCAGCTTAGGGGGACTAGCTACGCAGTATTTT	CASSLGGLATQYF
TRBD1	-	TRBV12-3/TRBV12-4	TRBJ1-2	13	TGTGCCAGCAGTTCCCGGACAGGGGTAGGCTACACCTTC	CASSSRTGVGYTF
-	-	TRBV7-9	TRBJ1-1	16	TGTGCCAGCAGCCAAGAATGGGACCGAAGGAACACTGAAGCTTTCTTT	CASSQEWDRRNTEAFF
TRBD1	few	TRBV20-1	TRBJ1-4	13	TGCAGTGCTATGGACAGGTTTAATGAAAAACTGTTTTTT	CSAMDRFNEKLFF
-	-	TRBV5-1	TRBJ1-6	15	TGCGCCAGCAGCTCCCTCAGGGGATGGGATTCACCCCTCCACTTT	CASSSLRGWDSPLHF
-	few	TRBV6-4	TRBJ1-1	13	TGTGCCAGTTCGGCAGAGTTGAACACTGAAGCTTTCTTT	CASSAELNTEAFF
TRBD1	-	TRBV7-6	TRBJ2-7	19	TGTGCCAGCAGCCTTTATAATGGACAGGGTTCATCACAACTTTACGAGCAGTACTTC	CASSLYNGQGSSQLYEQYF
TRBD2	few	TRBV2	TRBJ2-2	14	TGTGCCAGCAGTGACCCGGGGGGCACCGGGGAGCTGTTTTTT	CASSDPGGTGELFF
-	-	TRBV18	TRBJ1-5	18	TGTGCCAGCTCACCGGCATACTTACGACGGAAGGGCAATCAGCCCCAGCATTTT	CASSPAYLRRKGNQPQHF
-	many	TRBV12-3/TRBV12-4	TRBJ2-5	12	TGTGCCAGCAGTTTATCCCATGGGACCCAGTACTTC	CASSLSHGTQYF
TRBD2	few	TRBV4-1	TRBJ2-5	18	TGCGCCAGCAGCCAAGACCGTCTAGCGGGGGGCCGGTTCCAGACCCAGTACTTC	CASSQDRLAGGRFQTQYF
TRBD2	few	TRBV6-2/TRBV6-3	TRBJ2-5	14	TGTGCCAGCAGTTACAACGGGAGGCAAGAGACCCAGTACTTC	CASSYNGRQETQYF
-	-	TRBV5-1	TRBJ1-2	15	TGCGCCAGCAGCTTGGAGATCGGACACGACTATGGCTACACCTTC	CASSLEIGHDYGYTF
-	-	TRBV20-1	TRBJ1-2	16	TGCAGTGCTACCCTTCGAGGTGGTCTCGGAGGCTATGGCTACACCTTC	CSATLRGGLGGYGYTF
TRBD2	few	TRBV4-2	TRBJ2-2	16	TGTGCCAGCAGCCAAGATCAGCGGGGGCTTATCGGGGAGCTGTTTTTT	CASSQDQRGLIGELFF
TRBD2	-	TRBV5-4	TRBJ2-7	15	TGTGCCACCAGCTTTATTGCGGGGGGAAGCTACGAGCAGTACTTC	CATSFIAGGSYEQYF
-	few	TRBV7-8	TRBJ1-1	14	TGTGCCAGCAGCTTAGTCCAGACGAACACTGAAGCTTTCTTT	CASSLVQTNTEAFF
-	few	TRBV5-1	TRBJ2-1	13	TGCGCCAGCAGCTTGGGATTCGACAATGAGCAGTTCTTC	CASSLGFDNEQFF
-	many	TRBV5-1	TRBJ2-7	13	TGCGCCAGCAGTGATGGGGCCTCCTACGAGCAGTACTTC	CASSDGASYEQYF
-	few	TRBV5-1	TRBJ1-4	15	TGCGCCAGCAGCTTGGCCGGCACCGGGAACGAAAAACTGTTTTTT	CASSLAGTGNEKLFF
TRBD1	few	TRBV20-1	TRBJ2-1	13	TGCAGTGCTTGGACAGGGGGCCGCAATGAGCAGTTCTTC	CSAWTGGRNEQFF
TRBD1	few	TRBV3-1	TRBJ2-7	14	TGTGCCAGCAGCCAGTACGGGACAGCCTACGAGCAGTACTTC	CASSQYGTAYEQYF